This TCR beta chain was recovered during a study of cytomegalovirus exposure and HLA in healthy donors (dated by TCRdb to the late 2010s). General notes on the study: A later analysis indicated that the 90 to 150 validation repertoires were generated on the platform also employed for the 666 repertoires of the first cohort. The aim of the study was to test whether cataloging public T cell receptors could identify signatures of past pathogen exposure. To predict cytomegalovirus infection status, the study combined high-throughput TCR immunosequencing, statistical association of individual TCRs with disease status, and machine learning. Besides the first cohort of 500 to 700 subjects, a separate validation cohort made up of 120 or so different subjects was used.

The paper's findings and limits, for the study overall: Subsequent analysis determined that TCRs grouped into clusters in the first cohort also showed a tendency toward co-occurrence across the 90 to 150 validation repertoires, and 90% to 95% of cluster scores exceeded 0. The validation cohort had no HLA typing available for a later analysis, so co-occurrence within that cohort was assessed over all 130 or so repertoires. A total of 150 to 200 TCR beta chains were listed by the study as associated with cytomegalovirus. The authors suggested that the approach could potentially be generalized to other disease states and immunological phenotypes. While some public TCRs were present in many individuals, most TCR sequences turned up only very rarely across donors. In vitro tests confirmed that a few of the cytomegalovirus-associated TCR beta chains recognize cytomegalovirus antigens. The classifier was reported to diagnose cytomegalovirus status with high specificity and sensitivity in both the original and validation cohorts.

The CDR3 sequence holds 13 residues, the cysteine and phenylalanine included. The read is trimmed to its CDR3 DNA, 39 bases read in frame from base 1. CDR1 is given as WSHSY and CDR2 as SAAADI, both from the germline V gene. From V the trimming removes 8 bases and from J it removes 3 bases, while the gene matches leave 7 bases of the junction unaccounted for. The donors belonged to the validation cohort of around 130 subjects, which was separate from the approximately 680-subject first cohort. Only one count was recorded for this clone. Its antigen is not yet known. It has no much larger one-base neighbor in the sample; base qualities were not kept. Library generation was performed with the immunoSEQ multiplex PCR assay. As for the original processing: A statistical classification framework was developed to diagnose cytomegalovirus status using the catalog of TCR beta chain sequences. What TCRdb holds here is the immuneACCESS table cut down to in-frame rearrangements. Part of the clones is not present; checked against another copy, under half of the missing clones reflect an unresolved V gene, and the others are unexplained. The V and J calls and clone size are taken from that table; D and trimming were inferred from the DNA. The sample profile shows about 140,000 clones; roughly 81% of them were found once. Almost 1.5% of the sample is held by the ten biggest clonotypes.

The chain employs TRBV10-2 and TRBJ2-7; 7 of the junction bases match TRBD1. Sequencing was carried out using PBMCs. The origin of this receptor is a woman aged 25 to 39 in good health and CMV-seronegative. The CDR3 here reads CASGNNRGYEQYF. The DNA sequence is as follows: TGCGCCAGCGGGAATAACAGGGGCTACGAGCAGTACTTC.